Described below is a single T cell receptor (beta chain) sequence and its context. This CDR3 contains 14 residues. CDR1 and CDR2 (germline): MNHEY, SVGAGI. After removal of 4 bases from V and 5 bases from J, the junction contained 5 bases not matched to a gene. How the authors handled the data: For papillary thyroid cancer, a distant-metastasis classifier was constructed from CDR3 differences observed across clinicopathological groups. TCRdb re-analyzed the PCR reads through MiXCR. The V and J calls and clone size are TCRdb's, not the authors'. Altogether 15,000 to 20,000 clones are present, over 20% being singletons, with the ten largest covering more than 15%. The entire patient cohort was treatment-naive prior to thyroid surgery. These data originate in a study of metastatic and nonmetastatic thyroid tumors.

Sequencing was done on a sample of tumor tissue. The genes are TRBV6-5 and TRBJ2-5, with TRBD1 identical over 9 bases. The TCR originated in a female donor with papillary thyroid cancer or a benign thyroid nodule (not recorded which). Some clones in this sample may be carry-over from other donors' samples. The CDR3 DNA sequence: TGTGCCAGCAGTTTGACAGGGGGGTTGGAGACCCAGTACTTC. This sequence encodes CASSLTGGLETQYF.